This T cell receptor (beta chain) was captured in a study of T cell repertoires in cytomegalovirus infection. Across the study: It was the public TCR beta signatures that indicated both CMV infection and matching HLA type.

Study results and caveats: Cumulative public TCR beta family frequency identified carriers of CMV plus the relevant HLA. CMV-specific TCR beta clonotypes restricted by HLA-C dominated the ex vivo response.

TCRdb passed the reads through MiXCR, listing each CDR3 protein once. The data contain 250,000 or so distinct CDR3 sequences, roughly 9.1% of them singletons. This clonotype has a handful of counts. Its cognate antigen is unknown. Sequencing used PBMCs. The sequence came from a human donor in good health (CMV status not recorded). Some clones in this sample may be carry-over from other donors' samples.

CDR3 region: CASSLDGTGLAAFF. The CDR3 nucleotides read TGTGCCAGCAGCTTAGACGGTACAGGATTGGCAGCTTTCTTT. This rearrangement joins TRBV11-2 to TRBJ1-1; the D gene is possibly TRBD1 (5 bases). The germline gives CDR1 SGHAT, CDR2 FQNNGV. V was clipped by 0 bases and J by 10 bases, with 15 bases between them. This CDR3 spans 14 amino acids.